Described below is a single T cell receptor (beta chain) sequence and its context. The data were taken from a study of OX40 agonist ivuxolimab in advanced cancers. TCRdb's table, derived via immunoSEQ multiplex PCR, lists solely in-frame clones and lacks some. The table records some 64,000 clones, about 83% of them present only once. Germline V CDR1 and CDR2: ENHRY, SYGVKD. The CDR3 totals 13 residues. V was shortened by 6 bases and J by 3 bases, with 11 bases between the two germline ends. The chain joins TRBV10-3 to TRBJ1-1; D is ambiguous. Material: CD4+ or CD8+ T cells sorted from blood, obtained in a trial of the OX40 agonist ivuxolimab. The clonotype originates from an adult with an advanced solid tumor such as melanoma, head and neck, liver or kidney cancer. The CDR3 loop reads CAIRRNGDTEAFF. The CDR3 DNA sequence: TGTGCCATCAGGAGAAATGGAGACACTGAAGCTTTCTTT.